This T cell receptor beta chain was documented in a study of OX40 agonist ivuxolimab in advanced cancers. Study in general: The dose of intravenous ivuxolimab that patients received every 2 weeks ranged from 0.01 to 10 mg/kg.

Produced via immunoSEQ multiplex PCR; TCRdb's table is partial and in-frame only. This sample carries 30,000 to 35,000 clones, roughly 80% of them seen once, and the ten largest clones take less than 25%. Sample share makes this clone medium-sized. What it binds is not known. Overall study findings and caveats: The mean number of expanded clones was higher in CD8+ T cells than in CD4+.

Trimming left V 0 bases short and J 7 bases short, with 10 bases between. Germline CDR1 MNHEY, CDR2 SMNVEV (reference sequence). The CDR3 is made up of 14 amino acids. The sequences come from CD4+ or CD8+ T cells sorted from blood, collected in a trial of the OX40 agonist ivuxolimab. The rearrangement uses TRBV27 and TRBJ1-5; D is unresolved. This TCR was sampled from an adult with an advanced solid tumor such as melanoma, head and neck, liver or kidney cancer. CDR3 in DNA: TGTGCCAGCAGTTTATCCGGCAATGAACAGCCCCAGCATTTT. Its translation: CASSLSGNEQPQHF.